The clone carrying this T cell receptor beta chain was observed a handful of times. The data derive from a study of T cells in Graves' hyperthyroidism and ophthalmopathy. The V gene lost 8 bases and the J gene lost 6 bases, with 11 bases spanning the gap. CDR3 length: 13 residues. CDR1 is LNHNV and CDR2 is YYDKDF in the germline V gene (reference sequence). TCR beta CDR3 regions were amplified from RNA. The HTBI primer set served for first-round RT-PCR of the TCR CDR3. Via MiXCR, TCRdb re-called the multiplex PCR reads, giving one row per CDR3 protein. The sample holds nearly 600,000 distinct CDR3 sequences, approximately 15% seen once.

Sequenced sample: blood. The rearrangement joins TRBV15 to TRBJ1-6; possible D gene TRBD1, 5 bases. The TCR comes from a woman younger than 30 with Graves' ophthalmopathy. The CDR3 protein is CATGGYLNSPLHF. The CDR3 nucleotides are TGTGCCACCGGGGGATACCTTAATTCACCCCTCCACTTT.